This TCR beta chain was obtained from a study of Ad26.COV2.S vaccination and SARS-CoV-2 variants. Study-level points and caveats: Breadth, reportedly substantial, characterized the spike-specific CD8+ and CD4+ T cell responses after vaccination. Total responses of T cells may have been underestimated by the analyses of TCR breadth and depth. Placebo recipients showed lower spike-specific TCR breadth than vaccinees.

Trimming removed 5 bases from V and 4 bases from J, with 14 bases in between. Germline V gene lookup returns CDR1 SGHNT and CDR2 YYREEE (reference sequence). This CDR3 contains 14 residues. Sequenced by immunoSEQ multiplex PCR; TCRdb stores in-frame clones only, minus some. This repertoire shows around 170,000 clones, around 88% found once; its top ten account for about 5.5%. Details on this clone: Its specificity is not known.

The sequencing used peripheral blood, collected after recovery from COVID-19. The clonotype comes from a human donor who had recovered from COVID-19. This chain links TRBV5-4 with TRBJ2-3; tentatively, D is TRBD2 (5 bases). As DNA, the CDR3 is TGTGCCAGCAGTGGGGAGCTAGTCGCAGATACGCAGTATTTT. It yields the protein CASSGELVADTQYF.